Presented here are 10 T cell receptor beta chains from one specimen sequenced in a study of blood T cell repertoires in COVID-19. The method was immunoSEQ multiplex PCR; TCRdb's version includes in-frame clones alone and lacks a portion of them. The table lists about 110,000 clones, approximately 78% of them singletons. Sequenced material: peripheral blood. The origin of the receptors is a man between 65 and 85 years old with acute or convalescent COVID-19.

The genes are TRBV6-5 and TRBJ1-5, with TRBD1 as a possible D gene (6 bases). The V end lost 7 bases, the J end lost 6 bases, and 13 bases lay between the germline ends. This CDR3 spans 13 amino acids. Germline V gene lookup returns CDR1 MNHEY and CDR2 SVGAGI. The CDR3 bases are TGTGCCAGCACCTTCCAGGGGAGTCAGCCCCAGCATTTT. Residues: CASTFQGSQPQHF.

This sequence joins TRBV29-1 and TRBJ1-3, with unresolved D. Germline V gives CDR1 SQVTM, CDR2 ANQGSEA. This CDR3 region has 13 residues. V lost 5 bases and J lost 0, with 8 bases in between. The CDR3 DNA sequence: TGCAGCGTTTATTTTAACTCTGGAAACACCATATATTTT. It codes for CSVYFNSGNTIYF.

The chain has TRBV6-6 and TRBJ2-2, with D possibly TRBD1 on 6 matching bases. The CDR3 has 16 residues. Per germline, CDR1 MNHNY and CDR2 SVGAGI (reference sequence). V was cut by 6 bases and J by 3 bases, with 17 bases left in between. CDR3 nucleotide sequence: TGTGCCAGCAGCAATCCACCGGGACACGACACCGGGGAGCTGTTTTTT. Its translation: CASSNPPGHDTGELFF.

This chain uses TRBV7-9 with TRBJ1-1; weak D call: TRBD1 (6 bases). V lost 6 bases, J lost 10 bases, and 15 bases lay in between. Germline V lookup: CDR1 SEHNR, CDR2 FQNEAQ (reference sequence). This CDR3 contains 12 residues. The CDR3 is CASSPWTAGAFF. Written as DNA, the CDR3 is TGTGCCAGCAGTCCCTGGACAGCAGGAGCTTTCTTT.

The chain recombines TRBV27 with TRBJ1-6; TRBD1 might be the D (5 bases). The CDR3 loop spans 16 amino acids. V was pared by 5 bases and J by 10 bases, with 21 bases between. Germline V gene data show CDR1 as MNHEY and CDR2 as SMNVEV (reference sequence). CDR3 DNA sequence: TGTGCCAGCAGTCCGACAGTGGCCGGGTCCTACTCACCCCTCCACTTT. It encodes CASSPTVAGSYSPLHF.

This clone has only a few counts. The rearrangement joins TRBV28 to TRBJ1-4; maybe TRBD1 (5 bases). V lost 2 bases and J 7 bases, leaving 14 bases between the germline ends. CDR1 is MDHEN, CDR2 SYDVKM, per germline. CDR3 length: 15 amino acids. CDR3: CASSLPGSGSEKLFF. The CDR3, as DNA: TGTGCCAGCAGTTTACCCGGATCAGGGTCTGAAAAACTGTTTTTT.

The chain carries TRBV12-5 and TRBJ2-7, with 13 bases lining up with TRBD2. After removal of 2 bases from V and 2 bases from J, the junction contained 6 bases not matched to a gene. CDR1 and CDR2 (germline): LGHNT, FRNRAP. The CDR3 has 17 amino acids. The CDR3 protein is CASGLTTGTSGTYEQYF. CDR3 DNA sequence: TGTGCTAGTGGTTTGACCACCGGGACTAGCGGGACCTACGAGCAGTACTTC.

The rearrangement joins TRBV9 to TRBJ2-3; TRBD1 might be the D (5 bases). The V end lost 2 bases, the J end lost 0 bases, and 10 bases lay between the germline ends. The CDR3 has 15 residues. Germline values: CDR1 SGDLS, CDR2 YYNGEE. The CDR3: CASSVGLLSTDTQYF. The DNA of the CDR3 is TGTGCCAGCAGCGTGGGGCTCCTAAGCACAGATACGCAGTATTTT.

V is TRBV5-1 and J is TRBJ2-2; D may be TRBD1 (5 bases). V was cut by 4 bases and J by 1 base, with 8 bases left in between. The V gene's germline CDR1 is SGHRS and CDR2 YFSETQ. The CDR3 consists of 14 residues. In DNA form, the CDR3 reads TGCGCCAGCAGCAATGGACAGAACACCGGGGAGCTGTTTTTT. Encoded protein: CASSNGQNTGELFF.

This clone was seen once. An end of the junction differs from the germline gene, which may be a read error. The rearrangement joins TRBV6-4 to TRBJ1-1; 12 nucleotides agree with TRBD1. Germline loops: CDR1 MRHNA, CDR2 SNTAGT. This CDR3 comprises 19 residues. CDR3 protein: CASSERDRGRREWNSEAFF. In DNA, the CDR3 is TGTGCCAGCAGTGAGCGGGACAGGGGGCGTCGAGAATGGAACAGTGAAGCTTTCTTT.